Presented here are 27 T cell receptor beta chains from one specimen sequenced in a study of T cells expressing NK-cell markers. TCRdb reanalyzed the 5' RACE reads and collapses them to one entry per CDR3 protein, without DNA. This table holds about 540,000 distinct CDR3 sequences. Sequencing was carried out using blood T cells: a sorted CD56 or NKG2C T cell subset, CD4+ or CD8+ T cells, or bulk PBMC T cells (not recorded which). The receptor set was obtained from a man between 18 and 29 years old in good health.

J is TRBJ2-5 and V is TRBV19; TCRdb names TRBD1, which stays unverified in the absence of DNA. This CDR3 spans 14 amino acids. Germline V CDR1 and CDR2: LNHDA, SQIVND (reference sequence). This CDR3 is CASKDRGKDETQYF.

The rearrangement uses TRBV7-7 and TRBJ2-2. The CDR3 spans 14 residues. CDR1 is SSHAT, CDR2 FNYEAQ, per germline (reference sequence). The CDR3 sequence: CASSDLGATGELFF.

This chain joins TRBV5-1 and TRBJ2-1; lacking DNA, the TRBD2 call made by TCRdb goes unchecked. Germline CDR1 SGHRS, CDR2 YFSETQ. CDR3 length: 12 residues. The CDR3 sequence: CASSAGLAGAFF.

The chain couples TRBV27 to TRBJ1-1; without DNA, the TCRdb call of TRBD1 cannot be checked. This CDR3 is 13 amino acids long. Per germline, CDR1 MNHEY and CDR2 SMNVEV (reference sequence). The CDR3: CATQGQGNTEAFF.

The chain joins TRBV2 to TRBJ2-2; TCRdb's D call of TRBD2 is untestable without DNA. The CDR3 is made up of 16 amino acids. Germline CDR1 is SNHLY and CDR2 is FYNNEI. The CDR3 loop reads CASSDFEAGDTGELFF.

The chain has TRBV14 and TRBJ2-3; TCRdb indicates TRBD2, and absent DNA this call remains unverified. The CDR3 sequence is 15 residues long. CDR1 is SGHDN and CDR2 is FVKESK in the germline V gene. The CDR3 protein is CASSRRLAGGPKQYF.

The chain links TRBV28 to TRBJ2-2; TCRdb reports TRBD1, a call that lacks DNA to check it against. The length of the CDR3 is 15 residues. CDR1 MDHEN and CDR2 SYDVKM come from the germline V gene. The CDR3 is CASSRGEVNTGELFF.

The chain links TRBV27 to TRBJ2-3; absent DNA, TCRdb's TRBD2 call cannot be checked. The CDR3 is 14 residues long. Germline lookup yields CDR1 MNHEY and CDR2 SMNVEV (reference sequence). Here the CDR3 reads CASSLSLAVDTQYF.

The V call is TRBV7-2, the J call TRBJ2-1; the TRBD2 assignment by TCRdb is unverifiable without DNA. Germline CDR1 is SGHTA and CDR2 is FQGNSA. CDR3 length equals 16 residues. CDR3 region: CASSSYGTSPYNEQFF. Using reference TRBV7-2 and TRBJ2-1 for the parts outside the CDR3, the full variable domain is GAGVSQSPSNKVTEKGKDVELRCDPISGHTALYWYRQSLGQGLEFLIYFQGNSAPDKSGLPSDRFSAERTGGSVSTLTIQRTQQEDSAVYLCASSSYGTSPYNEQFFGPGTRLTVL.

The chain combines TRBV11-2 with TRBJ2-1. CDR3 length: 14 residues. Germline lookup yields CDR1 SGHAT and CDR2 FQNNGV. The CDR3 sequence: CASRFFGSLNEQFF.

The V gene is TRBV10-3, the J gene TRBJ2-1. Germline V gene data show CDR1 as ENHRY and CDR2 as SYGVKD. This CDR3 is 15 amino acids long. CDR3 region: CATTLGDFGYNEQFF.

The chain employs TRBV20-1 and TRBJ1-1; with no DNA, the TCRdb D assignment of TRBD1 cannot be verified. The CDR3 sequence is 14 residues long. Germline CDR1 DFQATT, CDR2 SNEGSKA (reference sequence). The CDR3 sequence: CSARSDRGSTEAFF.

The CDR3 sequence is CASRPGVGFTGELFF. The J gene is TRBJ2-2, the V gene TRBV6-2 or TRBV6-3; TCRdb's D call of TRBD1 is untestable without DNA. CDR1 MNHEY and CDR2 SVGEGT come from the germline V gene. The CDR3 has 15 amino acids.

The rearrangement links TRBV15 to TRBJ1-3. Germline-derived CDR1 and CDR2 are LNHNV and YYDKDF (reference sequence). There are 16 residues in the CDR3. The CDR3 loop reads CATSGPDRGSGNTIYF. The complete variable domain, with remaining parts taken from reference TRBV15 and TRBJ1-3, reads DAMVIQNPRYQVTQFGKPVTLSCSQTLNHNVMYWYQQKSSQAPKLLFHYYDKDFNNEADTPDNFQSRRPNTSFCFLDIRSPGLGDTAMYLCATSGPDRGSGNTIYFGEGSWLTVV.

The chain joins TRBV11-1 to TRBJ2-6; TCRdb reports TRBD1, a call that lacks DNA to check it against. This CDR3 has 18 amino acids. Germline lookup yields CDR1 SGHAT and CDR2 FQDESV (reference sequence). The CDR3 sequence: CASTVLGQDFSGANVLTF.

J is TRBJ2-1 and V is TRBV12-3 or TRBV12-4. The CDR3 is made up of 13 amino acids. Here the CDR3 reads CASSLSGRHEQFF.

The gene calls are TRBV7-6 and TRBJ2-2. This CDR3 is 16 amino acids long. Germline CDR1 SGHVS, CDR2 FNYEAQ. The CDR3 loop reads CASSLDVAPRPGELFF.

V and J are TRBV20-1 and TRBJ2-7. Germline V gives CDR1 DFQATT, CDR2 SNEGSKA (reference sequence). The CDR3 totals 13 residues. The CDR3 reads CSAESASTYEQYF.

The chain joins TRBV7-2 to TRBJ2-3; TCRdb proposes TRBD1, but this gene call is untestable without DNA. The germline V gene encodes CDR1 SGHTA and CDR2 FQGNSA. The CDR3 runs 22 residues. The CDR3: CASSLPKDREPPEVYSTDTQYF.

The genes are TRBV5-1 and TRBJ2-2; no DNA is available, so the TRBD1 call from TCRdb remains unchecked. The CDR3 is made up of 17 amino acids. Germline lookup yields CDR1 SGHRS and CDR2 YFSETQ. This chain's CDR3 is CASSSAGQGGGTGELFF.

This chain connects TRBV5-6 to TRBJ2-5; TCRdb's D gene call, TRBD2, goes unchecked for lack of DNA. Per the germline V gene, CDR1 is SGHDT and CDR2 is YYEEEE. The CDR3 covers 19 residues. Here the CDR3 reads CASSPTIREAPSIQETQYF.

V is TRBV30 and J is TRBJ2-5. The CDR3 spans 12 residues. Germline V gene lookup returns CDR1 GTSNPN and CDR2 SVGIG (reference sequence). The CDR3 region is CAWNSNKETQYF.

The chain recombines TRBV20-1 with TRBJ2-5. From germline, CDR1 is DFQATT and CDR2 SNEGSKA (reference sequence). The CDR3 contains 12 residues. The chain's CDR3 is CSVVPSQETQYF.

The V call is TRBV27, the J call TRBJ2-7; as DNA is missing, the TRBD1 call by TCRdb cannot be tested. The CDR3 runs to 14 residues. Per the germline V gene, CDR1 is MNHEY and CDR2 is SMNVEV (reference sequence). CDR3 protein: CASSFQDRVNEQYF.

CDR3 residues: CSVVQGAVGELFF. The chain uses TRBV29-1 and TRBJ2-2; TCRdb selects TRBD1, and the lack of DNA leaves this call unchecked. There are 13 residues in the CDR3. Germline CDR1 is SQVTM and CDR2 is ANQGSEA.

V is TRBV6-5 and J is TRBJ2-5; TCRdb proposes TRBD2, but this gene call is untestable without DNA. Germline CDR1 MNHEY, CDR2 SVGAGI. This CDR3 is built from 17 residues. CDR3: CAISYPPVAGVEETQYF.

The chain recombines TRBV9 with TRBJ2-1; TCRdb calls TRBD2, which cannot be checked without DNA. CDR3 size: 21 residues. The germline V gene encodes CDR1 SGDLS and CDR2 YYNGEE. The CDR3 loop is CASSSHPVGTSGGSSYNEQFF.